This T cell receptor beta chain was documented in a study of monozygotic twins with inflammatory bowel disease. Per-sample cDNA came from eight separate reactions. UMIs containing a 6-nucleotide sample barcode were added via template switching. From its re-call of the 5' RACE reads, TCRdb lists each CDR3 protein once, without DNA. Seen in this sample are 200,000 to 250,000 distinct CDR3 sequences; the ten most common clones hold approximately 1.6%. A roughly 2.5 ml blood sample was drawn per donor. It was from whole blood, with no T cell sorting, that total RNA was isolated. Looked up from germline, CDR1 is LGHDT and CDR2 is YNNKEL (reference sequence). The CDR3 loop spans 14 amino acids.

V and J are TRBV3-1 and TRBJ1-5; the D call from TCRdb, TRBD1, cannot be confirmed without DNA. The TCR sequence derives from a human donor with ulcerative colitis or Crohn's disease, or a healthy co-twin of an affected twin (not recorded which). Sequenced sample: blood. CDR3 sequence reads: CASSPTGGRQPQHF.